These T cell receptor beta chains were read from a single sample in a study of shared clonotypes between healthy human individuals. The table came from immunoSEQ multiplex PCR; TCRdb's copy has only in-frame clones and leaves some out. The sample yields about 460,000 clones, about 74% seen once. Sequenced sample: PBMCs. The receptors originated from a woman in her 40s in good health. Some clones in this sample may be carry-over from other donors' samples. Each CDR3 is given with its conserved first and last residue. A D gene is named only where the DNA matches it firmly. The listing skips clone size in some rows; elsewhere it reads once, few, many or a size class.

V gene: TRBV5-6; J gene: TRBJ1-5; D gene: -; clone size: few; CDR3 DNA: TGTGCCAGCAGCCCCTATTATAGCAATCAGCCCCAGCATTTT; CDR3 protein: CASSPYYSNQPQHF
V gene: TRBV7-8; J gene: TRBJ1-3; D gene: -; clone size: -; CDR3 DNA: TGTGCCAGCAGCTGGGACCGTACGGGAAACACCATATATTTT; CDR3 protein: CASSWDRTGNTIYF
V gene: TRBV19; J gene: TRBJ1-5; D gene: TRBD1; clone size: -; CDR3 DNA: TGTGCCAGTATCGAGACAGGGTATAGCAATCAGCCCCAGCATTTT; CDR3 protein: CASIETGYSNQPQHF
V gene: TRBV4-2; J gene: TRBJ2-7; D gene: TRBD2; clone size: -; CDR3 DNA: TGTGCCAGCAGCCCATCCAGCGGGAGACTCTCCTACGAGCAGTACTTC; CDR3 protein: CASSPSSGRLSYEQYF
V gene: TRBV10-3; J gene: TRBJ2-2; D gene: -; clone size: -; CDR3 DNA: TGTGCCATCAGTGGAAGCGGGAACACCGGGGAGCTGTTTTTT; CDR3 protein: CAISGSGNTGELFF
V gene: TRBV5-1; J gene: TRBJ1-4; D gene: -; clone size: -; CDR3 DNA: TGCGCCAGCAGCTTGGGATTTGCGCGGGAGGGCAATGAAAAACTGTTTTTT; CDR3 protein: CASSLGFAREGNEKLFF
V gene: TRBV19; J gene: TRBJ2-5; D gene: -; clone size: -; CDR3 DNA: TGTGCCAGTAGTAGAGTTGGACAGTTGCAAGAGACCCAGTACTTC; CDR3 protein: CASSRVGQLQETQYF
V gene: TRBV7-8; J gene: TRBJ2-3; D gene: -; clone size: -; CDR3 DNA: TGTGCCAGCAGCTTATCAATGGATACGCAGTATTTT; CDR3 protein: CASSLSMDTQYF
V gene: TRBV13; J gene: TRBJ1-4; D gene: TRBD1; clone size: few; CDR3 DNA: TGTGCCAGCAGCTACCGAGGGACAGCTAATGAAAAACTGTTTTTT; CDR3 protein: CASSYRGTANEKLFF
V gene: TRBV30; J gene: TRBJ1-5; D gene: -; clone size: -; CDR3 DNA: TGTGCCTGGAGTGTTTCTCTCGGTGGGCCCCAGCATTTT; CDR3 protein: CAWSVSLGGPQHF
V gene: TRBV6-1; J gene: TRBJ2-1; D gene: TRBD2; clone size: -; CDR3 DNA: TGTGCCAGCAGTGAGTATATGGTGGGACTAGCGGGAGCCACCAATGAGCAGTTCTTC; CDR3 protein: CASSEYMVGLAGATNEQFF
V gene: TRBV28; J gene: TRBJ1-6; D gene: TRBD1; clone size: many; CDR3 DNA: TGTGCCAGCAGTTCCTATGGACGGACAGGGGATCATTCACCCCTCCACTTT; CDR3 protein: CASSSYGRTGDHSPLHF
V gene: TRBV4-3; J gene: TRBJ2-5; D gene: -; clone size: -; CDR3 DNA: TGCGCCAGCAGCCATTTAACTAACCAAGAGACCCAGTACTTC; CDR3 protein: CASSHLTNQETQYF
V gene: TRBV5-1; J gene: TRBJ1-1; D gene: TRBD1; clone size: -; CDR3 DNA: TGCGCCAGCAGCAAAGACAGGGTTTCGGGCACTGAAGCTTTCTTT; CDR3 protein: CASSKDRVSGTEAFF
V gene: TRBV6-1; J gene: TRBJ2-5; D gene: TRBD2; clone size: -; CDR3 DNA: TGTGCCAGCAGAATGCGAGCGGGAGAGGAGACCCAGTACTTC; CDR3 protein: CASRMRAGEETQYF
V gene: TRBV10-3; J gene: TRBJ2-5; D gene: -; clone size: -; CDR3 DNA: TGTGCCATCAGTGAGTCGAGCGGTACCGGGGAGACCCAGTACTTC; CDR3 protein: CAISESSGTGETQYF
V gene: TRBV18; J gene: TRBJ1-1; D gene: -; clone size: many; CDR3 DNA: TGTGCCAGCTCACTCCGCTCGGGACAAGACACTGAAGCTTTCTTT; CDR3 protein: CASSLRSGQDTEAFF
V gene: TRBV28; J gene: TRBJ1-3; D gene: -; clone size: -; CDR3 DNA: TGTGCCAGCAGTCTTAGCCTGTCCGGGTCCGGAAACACCATATATTTT; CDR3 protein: CASSLSLSGSGNTIYF
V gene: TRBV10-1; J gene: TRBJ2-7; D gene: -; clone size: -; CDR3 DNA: TGCGCCAGCAGCGGGACTCGTTCCTACGAGCAGTACTTC; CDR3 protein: CASSGTRSYEQYF
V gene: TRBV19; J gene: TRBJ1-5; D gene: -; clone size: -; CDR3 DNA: TGTGCCAGTAGCTGGGCGGACCAGCCCCAGCATTTT; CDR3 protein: CASSWADQPQHF
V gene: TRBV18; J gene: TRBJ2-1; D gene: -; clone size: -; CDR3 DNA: TGTGCCAGCTCACCGACAGGAGGGGGATACAATGAGCAGTTCTTC; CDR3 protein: CASSPTGGGYNEQFF
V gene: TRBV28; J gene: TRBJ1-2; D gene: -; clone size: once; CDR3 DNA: TGTGCCAGCAGGCCGGGGGGCTATGGCTACACCTTC; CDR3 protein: CASRPGGYGYTF
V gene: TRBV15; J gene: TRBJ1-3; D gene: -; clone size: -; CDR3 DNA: TGTGCCACCAGCAGAGATGGTAGGCCGCAGGGAAACACCATATATTTT; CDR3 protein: CATSRDGRPQGNTIYF
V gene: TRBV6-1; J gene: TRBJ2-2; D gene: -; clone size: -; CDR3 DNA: TGTGCCAGCAGGGGGGACTTCCGCGCCGGGGAGCTGTTTTTT; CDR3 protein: CASRGDFRAGELFF
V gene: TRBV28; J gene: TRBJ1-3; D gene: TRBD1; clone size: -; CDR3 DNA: TGTGCCAGCAGTTTAAACCCTACAGGGGGATCTGGAAACACCATATATTTT; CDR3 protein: CASSLNPTGGSGNTIYF
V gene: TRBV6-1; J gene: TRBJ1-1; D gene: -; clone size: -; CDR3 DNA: TGTGCCAGCAGTGAGCTCCCTGGGAACACTGAAGCTTTCTTT; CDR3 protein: CASSELPGNTEAFF
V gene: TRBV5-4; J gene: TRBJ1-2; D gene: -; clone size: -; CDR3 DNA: TGTGCCAGCAGCTTGGAAACAGGGCATGGCTACACCTTC; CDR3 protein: CASSLETGHGYTF
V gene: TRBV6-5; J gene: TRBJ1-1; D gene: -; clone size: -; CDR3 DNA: TGTGCCAGCAGTTATGGTCCTCAGGGCTTGAACACTGAAGCTTTCTTT; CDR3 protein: CASSYGPQGLNTEAFF
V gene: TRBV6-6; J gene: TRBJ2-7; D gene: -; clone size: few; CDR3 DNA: TGTGCCAGCAGGAAGGGGTGGGAGCAGTACTTC; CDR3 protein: CASRKGWEQYF
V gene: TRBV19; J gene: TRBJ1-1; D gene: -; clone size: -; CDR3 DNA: TGTGCCAGTAGTATTCCCAGGGAGGCCACTGAAGCTTTCTTT; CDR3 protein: CASSIPREATEAFF
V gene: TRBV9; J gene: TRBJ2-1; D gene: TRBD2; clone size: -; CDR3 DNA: TGTGCCAGCAGAGGACTAGTGGGTGAGCAGTTCTTC; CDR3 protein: CASRGLVGEQFF
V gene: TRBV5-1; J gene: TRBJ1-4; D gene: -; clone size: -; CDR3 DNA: TGCGCCAGCAGCTTGGGTCAGGGAAATAATGAAAAACTGTTTTTT; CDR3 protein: CASSLGQGNNEKLFF
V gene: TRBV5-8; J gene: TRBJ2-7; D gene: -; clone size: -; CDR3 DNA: TGTGCCAGCAGCTTGAATCCCCGGCCCTACGAGCAGTACTTC; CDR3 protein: CASSLNPRPYEQYF
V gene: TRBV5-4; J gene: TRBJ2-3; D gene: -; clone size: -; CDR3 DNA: TGTGCCAGCAGCTTGGATAGGGCCTCAGATACGCAGTATTTT; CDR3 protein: CASSLDRASDTQYF
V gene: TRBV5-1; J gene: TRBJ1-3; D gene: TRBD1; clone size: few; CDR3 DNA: TGCGCCAGCAGCTTGGGTGACAGGGGGAGAAACACCATATATTTT; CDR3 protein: CASSLGDRGRNTIYF
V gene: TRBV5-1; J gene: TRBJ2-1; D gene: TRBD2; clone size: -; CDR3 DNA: TGCGCCAGCAGCCTTGGACTAGCGGGAGCCTACAATGAGCAGTTCTTC; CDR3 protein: CASSLGLAGAYNEQFF
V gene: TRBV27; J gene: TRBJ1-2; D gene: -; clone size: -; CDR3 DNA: TGTGCCAGCAGTGCGACCCAAGTAGCTAACTATGGCTACACCTTC; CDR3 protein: CASSATQVANYGYTF
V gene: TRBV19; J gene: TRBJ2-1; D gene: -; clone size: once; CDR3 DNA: TGTGCCAGTACCCCGAGGAACGGGGACTCCTACAATGAGCAGTTCTTC; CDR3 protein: CASTPRNGDSYNEQFF
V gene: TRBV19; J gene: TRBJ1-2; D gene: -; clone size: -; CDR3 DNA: TGTGCCAGTAGTATCCCCCGGCTGGACTATGGCTACACCTTC; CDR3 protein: CASSIPRLDYGYTF
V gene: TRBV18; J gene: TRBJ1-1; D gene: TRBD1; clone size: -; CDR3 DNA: TGTGCCAGCTCCCCTTTGACAGGGACCACTGAAGCTTTCTTT; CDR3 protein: CASSPLTGTTEAFF
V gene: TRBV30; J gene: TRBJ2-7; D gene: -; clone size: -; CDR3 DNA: TGTGCCTGGATAGGAAGACAGGATGATGAGCAGTACTTC; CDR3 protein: CAWIGRQDDEQYF
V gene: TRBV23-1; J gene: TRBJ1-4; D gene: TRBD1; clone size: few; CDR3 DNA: TGCGCCAGCAGTCAGCCTCCGGGACAGGGTGAATCTGCAACTAATGAAAAACTGTTTTTT; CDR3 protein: CASSQPPGQGESATNEKLFF
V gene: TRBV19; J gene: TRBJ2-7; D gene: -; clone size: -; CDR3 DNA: TGTGCCACAAAGCGGGCTAAGAGCTCCTACGAGCAGTACTTC; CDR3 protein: CATKRAKSSYEQYF
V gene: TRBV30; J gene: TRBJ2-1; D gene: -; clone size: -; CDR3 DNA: TGTGCCTGGAGTGAACTGCGGGGAGCCTTAAAGGCGCAGTTCTTC; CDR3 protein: CAWSELRGALKAQFF
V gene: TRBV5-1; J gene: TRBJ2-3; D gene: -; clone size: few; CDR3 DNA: TGCGCCAGCAGCCGGGGGGCTAGCGACTCCACAGATACGCAGTATTTT; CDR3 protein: CASSRGASDSTDTQYF
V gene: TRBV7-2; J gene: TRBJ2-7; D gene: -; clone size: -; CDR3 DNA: TGTGCCAGCAGCTTAACGCGGGACAGTTTCTCCTACGAGCAGTACTTC; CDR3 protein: CASSLTRDSFSYEQYF
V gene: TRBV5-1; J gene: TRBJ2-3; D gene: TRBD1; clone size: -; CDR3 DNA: TGCGCCAGCAGCCTGAGGACAGGGATCGCGGATACGCAGTATTTT; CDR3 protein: CASSLRTGIADTQYF
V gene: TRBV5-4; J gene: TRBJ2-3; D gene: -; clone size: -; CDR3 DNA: TGTGCCAGCAGCTTGTGGGGGGGCACAGATACGCAGTATTTT; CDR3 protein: CASSLWGGTDTQYF
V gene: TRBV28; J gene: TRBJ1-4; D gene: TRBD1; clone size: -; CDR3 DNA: TGTGCCAGCAAGACAGGGGGAAATGAAAAACTGTTTTTT; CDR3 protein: CASKTGGNEKLFF
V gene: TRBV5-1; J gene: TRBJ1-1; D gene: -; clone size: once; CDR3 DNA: TGCGCCAGCAGCTTGGTCTTGAACACTGAAGCTTTCTTT; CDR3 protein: CASSLVLNTEAFF
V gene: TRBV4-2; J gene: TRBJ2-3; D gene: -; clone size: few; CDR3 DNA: TGTGCCAGCAGCCAAGGTAGACAGGCTAGCACAGATACGCAGTATTTT; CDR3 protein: CASSQGRQASTDTQYF
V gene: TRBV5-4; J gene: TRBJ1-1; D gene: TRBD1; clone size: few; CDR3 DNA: TGTGCCAGCAGCTTGGGACAGGGAGGGCCTGAAGCTTTCTTT; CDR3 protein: CASSLGQGGPEAFF
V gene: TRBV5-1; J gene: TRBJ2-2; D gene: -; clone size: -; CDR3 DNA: TGCGCCAGCAGCTTGACGCCCCAGGGGAGCGGCGCCGGGGAGCTGTTTTTT; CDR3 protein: CASSLTPQGSGAGELFF
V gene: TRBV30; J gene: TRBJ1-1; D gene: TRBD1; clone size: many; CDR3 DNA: TGTGCCTGTGACGGACTCAGGGGGTTTGAAGCTTTCTTT; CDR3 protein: CACDGLRGFEAFF
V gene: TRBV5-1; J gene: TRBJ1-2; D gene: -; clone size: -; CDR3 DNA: TGCGCCAGCAGCGCACAGATCTCCCAAGGCTATGGCTACACCTTC; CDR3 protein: CASSAQISQGYGYTF